What follows describes a single TCR beta chain. Its antigen remains unidentified. The data stem from a study of blood T cells in healthy people across ages. In the study overall: About one barcoded beta molecule was captured per two T cells (by template switching).

Study-level results: No one knew whether donors had CMV, which possibly confounded expanded clonotype changes. Unsorted PBMCs ruled out conclusive naive versus antigen-experienced comparison.

The use of a sample-barcoded 5' primer and a J-beta primer mix characterized a second PCR of roughly 7 to 12 cycles. TCRdb redid the calling of the 5' RACE reads with MiXCR, one entry per CDR3 protein. The repertoire holds more than 550,000 distinct CDR3 sequences, with 22% as singletons. The V gene's germline CDR1 is KGHDR and CDR2 SFDVKD. V shed 5 bases and J shed 7 bases, with 10 bases lying between them. The CDR3 runs 12 residues. The specimen was blood. J is TRBJ1-2 and V is TRBV24-1; the D is unclear. This sequence was found in a man between 65 and 80 years old in good health. Written as DNA, the CDR3 is TGTGCCACCAGTGGCCCGGGGAGTGGCTACACCTTC. It codes for CATSGPGSGYTF.